One T cell receptor beta chain is described in this entry. Its antigen is unknown. Per-base quality was not reported, and no clone a single base away is much larger than it. The V end loses 2 bases and the J end loses 5 bases, and a stretch of 16 bases separates them. The germline V gene encodes CDR1 SGHRS and CDR2 YFSETQ. From the cysteine through the phenylalanine, the CDR3 covers 15 amino acids. Only CDR3 DNA remains: 45 bases, in frame from the first base. This sample stems from a study of blood T cell repertoires in COVID-19 (TCRdb year 2020). Regarding the study in general: Samples from collaborators originated in the United States, Italy and Spain and spanned both the acute and convalescent phases of COVID-19. The material from the prospective study consisted of cDNA or gDNA derived from T cells, B-cell-depleted T cells, or PBMCs. Subjects who had been exposed to COVID-19, were actively infected with it, or had recovered from it provided the deeply sampled blood TCRbeta repertoires that made up the dataset. The repertoires were made available in a free public database intended to serve as a resource for research on the immune response to SARS-CoV-2. Samples came from the ongoing ImmuneRACE study (first 160 participants) plus 1,254 subjects from 6 global collaborators. Nearly every sample came with metadata listing a de-identified subject ID, COVID-19 status, age in years and sex. Where available, HLA class I and class II types were obtained from metadata supplied by the sample provider rather than from assay-based typing. Points the paper makes about the study in general: Clinical and demographic metadata were provided uncurated, with the amount varying by source and participant.

The immunoSEQ Assay, a bias-controlled multiplex PCR, was used to amplify TCRbeta CDR3 regions from genomic DNA. Processing in the source paper ran as follows. The number of nucleated cells in each sample was estimated by amplification of reference gene primers within the assay. Sequence reads were collapsed and filtered to measure the absolute abundance of every unique TCRbeta CDR3 rearrangement. For each sample, productive Simpson clonality was calculated as the square root of Simpson's diversity index across productive rearrangements. TCRdb retrieved this table from immuneACCESS and kept in-frame rearrangements only. Not all clones are present; in checked studies, unresolved V genes account for under half, and no reason is known for the remainder. V, J and clone size reflect that table, while D and trimming were determined from the DNA. The sample records 150,000 to 180,000 clones, about four fifths of which are singletons. Of the sample, about 29% is held by the ten largest clones.

Collaborating institutions collected whole blood in K2EDTA tubes following their own protocols. Collaborator samples were shipped for TCRbeta analysis as frozen whole blood, isolated PBMCs, or DNA extracted from either sample type. Sequences were obtained from peripheral blood. This receptor was obtained from a woman in her sixties or seventies with acute or convalescent COVID-19. The chain links TRBV5-1 with TRBJ2-5; TRBD1 could be the D gene, as 5 bases match. The bases are TGCGCCAGCAGCTTTGGGGCGAACAGAGTCGAGACCCAGTACTTC. It is translated as CASSFGANRVETQYF.